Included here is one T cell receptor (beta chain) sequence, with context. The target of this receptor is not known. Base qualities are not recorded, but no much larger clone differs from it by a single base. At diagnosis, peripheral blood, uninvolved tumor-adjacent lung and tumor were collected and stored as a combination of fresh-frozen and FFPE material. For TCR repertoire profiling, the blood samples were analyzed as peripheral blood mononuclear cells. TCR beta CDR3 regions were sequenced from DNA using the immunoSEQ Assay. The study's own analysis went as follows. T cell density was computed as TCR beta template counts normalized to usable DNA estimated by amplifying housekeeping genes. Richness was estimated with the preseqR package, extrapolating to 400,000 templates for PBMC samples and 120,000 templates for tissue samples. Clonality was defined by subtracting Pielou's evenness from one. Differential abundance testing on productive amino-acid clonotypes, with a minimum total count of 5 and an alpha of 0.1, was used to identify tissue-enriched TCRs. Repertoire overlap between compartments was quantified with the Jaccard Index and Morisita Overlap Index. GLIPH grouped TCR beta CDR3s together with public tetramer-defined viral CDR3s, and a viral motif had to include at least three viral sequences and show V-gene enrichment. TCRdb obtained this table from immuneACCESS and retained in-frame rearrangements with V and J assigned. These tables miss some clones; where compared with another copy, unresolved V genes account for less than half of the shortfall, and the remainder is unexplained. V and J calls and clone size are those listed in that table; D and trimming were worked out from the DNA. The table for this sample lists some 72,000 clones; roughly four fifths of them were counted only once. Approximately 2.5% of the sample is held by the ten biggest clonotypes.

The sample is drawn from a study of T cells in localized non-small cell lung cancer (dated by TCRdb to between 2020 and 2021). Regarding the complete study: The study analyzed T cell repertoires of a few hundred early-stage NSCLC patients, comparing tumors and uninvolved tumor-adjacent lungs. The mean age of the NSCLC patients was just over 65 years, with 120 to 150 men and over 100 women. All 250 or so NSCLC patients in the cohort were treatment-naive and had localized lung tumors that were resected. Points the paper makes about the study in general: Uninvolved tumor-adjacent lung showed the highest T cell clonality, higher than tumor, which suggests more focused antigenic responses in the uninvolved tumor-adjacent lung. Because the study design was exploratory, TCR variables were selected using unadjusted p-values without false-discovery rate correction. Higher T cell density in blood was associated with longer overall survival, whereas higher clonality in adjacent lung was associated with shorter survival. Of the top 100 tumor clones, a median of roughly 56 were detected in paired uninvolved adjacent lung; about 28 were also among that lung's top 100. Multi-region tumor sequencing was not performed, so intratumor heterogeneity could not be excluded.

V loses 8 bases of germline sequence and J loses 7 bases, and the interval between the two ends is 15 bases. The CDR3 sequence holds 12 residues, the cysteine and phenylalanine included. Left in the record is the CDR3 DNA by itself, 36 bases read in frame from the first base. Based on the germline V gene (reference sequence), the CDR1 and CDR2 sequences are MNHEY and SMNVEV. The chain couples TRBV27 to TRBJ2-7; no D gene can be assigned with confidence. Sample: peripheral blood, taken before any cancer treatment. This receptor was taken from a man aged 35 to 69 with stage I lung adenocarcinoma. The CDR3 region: CASGPPTLEQYF. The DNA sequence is TGTGCCAGCGGCCCCCCGACTTTAGAGCAGTACTTC.